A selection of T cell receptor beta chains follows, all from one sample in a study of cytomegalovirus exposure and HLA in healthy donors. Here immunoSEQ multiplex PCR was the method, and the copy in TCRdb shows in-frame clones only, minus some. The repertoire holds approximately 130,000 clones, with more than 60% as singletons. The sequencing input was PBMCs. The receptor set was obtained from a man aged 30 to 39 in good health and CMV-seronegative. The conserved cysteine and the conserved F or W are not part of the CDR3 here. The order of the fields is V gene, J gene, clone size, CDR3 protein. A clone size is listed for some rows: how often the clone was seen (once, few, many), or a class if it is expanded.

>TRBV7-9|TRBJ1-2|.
ASSPGLSHYGYT
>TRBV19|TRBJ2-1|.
ASSGGLAGSNEQF
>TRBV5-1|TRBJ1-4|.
ASSSRTGGGNEKLF
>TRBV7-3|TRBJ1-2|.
ASSQTFQGYGYT
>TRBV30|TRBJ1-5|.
AWSTGGGDQPQH
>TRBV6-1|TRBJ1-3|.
ASSESPGSGNTIY
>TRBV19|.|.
ASSRTGPYEQY
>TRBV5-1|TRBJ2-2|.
ASSLAMNTGELF
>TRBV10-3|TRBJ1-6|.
AIRLDRGNSPLH
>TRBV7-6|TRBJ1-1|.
ASSLAALGGTEAF
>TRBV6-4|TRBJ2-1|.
ASSPPRLAGRYNEQF
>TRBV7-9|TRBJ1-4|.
ASSRSLTTNEKLF
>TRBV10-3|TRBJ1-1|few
AISSGGTEDF
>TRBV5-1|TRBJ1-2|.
ASSSPVYGYT
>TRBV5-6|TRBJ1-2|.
ASSLVRYGYT
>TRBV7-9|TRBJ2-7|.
ASSREGLAVEQY
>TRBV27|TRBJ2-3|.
ASFPGRGSGDTQY
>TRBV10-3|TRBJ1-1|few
AISRDRGRTEAF
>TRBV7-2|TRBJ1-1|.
ASSLGAGTPRDTEAF
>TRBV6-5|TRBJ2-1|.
ASGGQYNEQF
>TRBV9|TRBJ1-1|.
ASSGGGTEAF
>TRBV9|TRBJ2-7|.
ASSTTSGRAYEQY
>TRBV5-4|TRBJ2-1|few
ASSLVRTSGPNEQF